The 2 T cell receptor beta chains presented below share a single source sample, sequenced in a study of early T cells in non-severe SARS-CoV-2 infection (dated by TCRdb to about 2021). The library was produced with 5' RACE. The run used a NextSeq 500. TCRdb reran the public reads through fastp at Q25 and MiXCR, keeping productive beta chains. Here each entry gathers all rows of one CDR3 protein and keeps the most common genes and DNA. The sample records 55,000 to 65,000 distinct CDR3 sequences, around 13% of which are singletons. The ten largest clonotypes hold roughly 4.6% of the sample. Sequenced input: whole blood. The receptors stem from an adult who was a healthcare worker with PCR-confirmed SARS-CoV-2 infection or an uninfected control (not recorded which).

In this sample, this clonotype turned up many times. V usage is TRBV28 and J usage is TRBJ1-1; 8 nucleotides agree with TRBD1. Losses at the gene ends were 8 bases for V and 4 bases for J; bases not matched to a gene: 3. Germline V lookup: CDR1 MDHEN, CDR2 SYDVKM. The CDR3 length is 12 residues. The CDR3 nucleotides are TGTGCCAGCCAGGGGGCGAGCACTGAAGCTTTCTTT. Amino acids: CASQGASTEAFF.

This clonotype was picked up a small number of times. The rearrangement uses TRBV12-3 or TRBV12-4 and TRBJ1-1, with D possibly TRBD1 on 5 matching bases. V lost 5 bases to trimming and J lost 1 base, with 14 bases between them. The CDR3 runs 15 residues. The CDR3, as DNA: TGTGCCAGCAGTCGAGGGGATGTCGGGAACACTGAAGCTTTCTTT. It translates to CASSRGDVGNTEAFF.